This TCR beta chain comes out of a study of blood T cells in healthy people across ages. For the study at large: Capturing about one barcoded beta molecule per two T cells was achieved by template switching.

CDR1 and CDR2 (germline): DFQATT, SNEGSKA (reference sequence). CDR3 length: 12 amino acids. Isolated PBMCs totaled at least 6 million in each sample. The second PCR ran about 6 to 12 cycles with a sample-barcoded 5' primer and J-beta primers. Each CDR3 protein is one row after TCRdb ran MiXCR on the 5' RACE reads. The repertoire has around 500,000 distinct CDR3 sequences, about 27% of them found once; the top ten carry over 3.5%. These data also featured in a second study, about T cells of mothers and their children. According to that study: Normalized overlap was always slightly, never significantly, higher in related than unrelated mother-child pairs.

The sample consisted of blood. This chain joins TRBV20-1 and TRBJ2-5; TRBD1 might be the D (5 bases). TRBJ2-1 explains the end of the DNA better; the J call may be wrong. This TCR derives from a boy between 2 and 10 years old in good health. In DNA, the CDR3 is TGCAGTGCTAGTCTATGGGGCAGTGAGCAGTTCTTC. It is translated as CSASLWGSEQFF.